This TCR beta chain was identified in a study of T cells in Graves' hyperthyroidism and ophthalmopathy. There were TCR beta CDR3 regions amplified from RNA transcripts. With the HTBI primer set, the TCR CDR3 went through a first round of RT-PCR. Using its own MiXCR run on the multiplex PCR reads, TCRdb lists one record per CDR3 protein. The sample records about 740,000 distinct CDR3 sequences, 13% to 15% being singletons. With 4 bases removed from V and 2 bases from J, the gap between germline ends came to 12 bases. The CDR3 runs to 15 residues. From germline, CDR1 is MNHEY and CDR2 SVGEGT. The V and J genes are TRBV6-2 or TRBV6-3 and TRBJ2-1; a weak D match, TRBD2 (5 bases). The material sequenced was blood. This TCR was recovered from a woman aged 18-35 years with Graves' hyperthyroidism. The CDR3 sequence: CASSSGLGAYNEQFF. CDR3 in DNA: TGTGCCAGCAGTTCAGGACTTGGCGCCTACAATGAGCAGTTCTTC.